Listed here are 11 T cell receptor beta chains from one sample, sequenced in a study of beta chain features in type 1 diabetes. Whole-study findings and limits: Shortening of TCRB CDR3s, moderate but significant, appeared in all four CD4+ subsets of Type 1 diabetes patients.

Antigens for these TCRs are unknown. cDNA synthesis used the whole RNA isolate, giving expressed TCRB sequences. TCRdb's copy holds only in-frame clones and misses some; the assay was immunoSEQ multiplex PCR. Here the sample spans around 180,000 clones, about 7.8% being singletons. The sequenced sample was central memory CD4+ T cells from blood. The receptors were sampled from a woman in her thirties or forties with type 1 diabetes.

The chain combines TRBV2 with TRBJ1-5; 8 bases line up with TRBD1. V shed 6 bases and J 4 bases; nucleotides not matched to a gene: 8. Germline V gives CDR1 SNHLY, CDR2 FYNNEI. CDR3 size: 15 residues. The CDR3 nucleotides are TGTGCCAGCAGGCAGGGGGCGCTAACTAATCAGCCCCAGCATTTT. Its protein product is CASRQGALTNQPQHF.

As for this clone: A much larger clone lies a single base off, so this may be a read error. CDR3 bases: TGTGCCAGCAGCTTCGACAGTAACTATGGCTACACCTTC. Translating gives CASSFDSNYGYTF. This sequence joins TRBV7-9 and TRBJ1-2, with D possibly matching TRBD1 (5 bases). Trimming shortened V by 3 bases and J by 1 base, and 6 bases separated the two germline ends. This CDR3 has 13 amino acids. CDR1 is SEHNR, CDR2 FQNEAQ, per germline (reference sequence). The full variable domain, with the rest looked up from reference TRBV7-9 and TRBJ1-2, is DTGVSQNPRHKITKRGQNVTFRCDPISEHNRLYWYRQTLGQGPEFLTYFQNEAQLEKSRLLSDRFSAERPKGSFSTLEIQRTEQGDSAMYLCASSFDSNYGYTFGSGTRLTVV.

This rearrangement joins TRBV6-5 to TRBJ1-1; possible D gene TRBD1, 5 bases. The ends were cut back, 5 bases at V and 1 base at J, with 11 bases in the middle. There are 14 residues in the CDR3. Per germline, CDR1 MNHEY and CDR2 SVGAGI. The CDR3 protein is CASSKETGNTEAFF. The CDR3 nucleotides read TGTGCCAGCAGTAAAGAAACAGGGAACACTGAAGCTTTCTTT.

Turning to this clone: The identical CDR3 is also encoded by other nucleotide sequences in the sample. V usage is TRBV5-1 and J usage is TRBJ2-3, with 9 bases lining up with TRBD1. Losses at the gene ends were 4 bases for V and 2 bases for J; bases not matched to a gene: 5. The CDR3 runs 15 residues. Germline CDR1 SGHRS, CDR2 YFSETQ. In DNA, the CDR3 is TGCGCCAGCAGCCCTCTACAGGGGGCCACAGATACGCAGTATTTT. Translation gives CASSPLQGATDTQYF.

The chain carries TRBV11-2 and TRBJ2-7; 9 bases fit TRBD1. CDR3 length: 15 residues. Germline V gives CDR1 SGHAT, CDR2 FQNNGV. Germline trimming cut 6 bases from V and 2 bases from J; bases unmatched to any gene: 8. DNA of the CDR3: TGTGCCAGCAGGGTCCCGGGACAGGGAGCCTACGAGCAGTACTTC. Translation gives CASRVPGQGAYEQYF.

This clone turned up a few times. The chain carries TRBV19 and TRBJ2-3; D perhaps matches TRBD2 (6 bases). There are 14 residues in the CDR3. V shed 7 bases and J shed 4 bases, with 15 bases lying between them. Germline lookup yields CDR1 LNHDA and CDR2 SQIVND (reference sequence). Here the CDR3 reads CASKGREVADTQYF. CDR3 coding DNA: TGTGCCAGTAAAGGCAGGGAGGTGGCAGATACGCAGTATTTT.

In this sample, this clone turned up a few times. The chain employs TRBV29-1 and TRBJ1-1; the match to TRBD1 covers 9 bases. This CDR3 is 13 amino acids long. The germline CDR1 and CDR2 sequences are SQVTM and ANQGSEA. V dropped 7 bases and J dropped 9; count of bases not matched to a gene: 12. CDR3 in DNA: TGCAGCGCTTCGACAGGGGGGAACTTCAAAGCTTTCTTT. This codes for CSASTGGNFKAFF.

This clone has only a few counts. This chain links TRBV28 with TRBJ1-2; perhaps TRBD1 as D (6 bases). The CDR3 has 13 amino acids. V was shortened by 7 bases and J by 4 bases, with 13 bases between the two germline ends. Germline V gene lookup returns CDR1 MDHEN and CDR2 SYDVKM. Here the CDR3 reads CASTSDRSYGYTF. For the CDR3, the DNA is TGTGCCAGCACCTCGGACAGATCCTATGGCTACACCTTC.

This rearrangement joins TRBV7-9 to TRBJ1-2; TRBD1 matches at 7 bases. The V gene end was trimmed by 2 bases and the J gene end by 8 bases; junction bases not matched to a gene: 14. The CDR3 is 16 residues long. Germline V gene lookup returns CDR1 SEHNR and CDR2 FQNEAQ (reference sequence). The CDR3 coding sequence is TGTGCCAGCAGCTTATCCACAGGGGTACCCAGGGGGGGCTACACCTTC. It encodes CASSLSTGVPRGGYTF.

The chain links TRBV18 to TRBJ1-5; the D is unclear. Germline lookup yields CDR1 KGHSH and CDR2 LQKENI. With 0 bases removed from V and 6 bases from J, the gap between germline ends came to 12 bases. CDR3 length: 15 amino acids. Here the CDR3 DNA reads TGTGCCAGCTCACCACCGGGCGGGAAGGGTCAGCCCCAGCATTTT. Its protein product is CASSPPGGKGQPQHF.

The CDR3 coding sequence is TGTGCCAGCAGTTTAGGCCACGAGCAGTACTTC. Translated: CASSLGHEQYF. The J gene is TRBJ2-7, the V gene TRBV28; D unresolved. Trimming cost V 2 bases and J 5 bases, with 4 bases left between them. The CDR3 spans 11 residues. CDR1 is MDHEN, CDR2 SYDVKM, per germline.